The next 29 T cell receptor beta chains were all read from a single sample in a study of T cell repertoires in cytomegalovirus infection. TCRdb reprocessed the reads with MiXCR, giving one entry per CDR3 protein. The sample lists about 220,000 distinct CDR3 sequences, around two fifths occurring once. These receptors have no known antigen. The sample here was CD8+ T cells from cultured PBMCs, taken from culture after CMV antigen stimulation. The receptors here all came from a human donor in good health (CMV status not recorded). Some clones in this sample may be carry-over from other donors' samples.

This clonotype occurred many times. The chain recombines TRBV7-3 with TRBJ2-5; 7 nucleotides align to TRBD1. Germline V gives CDR1 SGHTA, CDR2 FQGTGA. With 5 bases clipped from V and 7 bases from J, the junction kept 10 bases outside the gene matches. This CDR3 spans 14 amino acids. This CDR3 is CASSDRDRKGTQYF. CDR3 coding DNA: TGTGCCAGCAGCGACCGGGACAGAAAAGGGACCCAGTACTTC.

This clonotype showed up many times. V gene TRBV7-2 combines with J gene TRBJ2-1; D ambiguous. Germline CDR1 and CDR2: SGHTA and FQGNSA. The CDR3 is made up of 17 amino acids. V was shortened by 5 bases and J by 6 bases, with 23 bases between the two germline ends. CDR3 in amino acids: CASSPYLGATPLNEQFF. Written as DNA, the CDR3 is TGTGCCAGCAGCCCATACCTTGGAGCAACCCCTCTCAATGAGCAGTTCTTC.

The rearrangement links TRBV12-3 or TRBV12-4 to TRBJ2-2; 14 bases agree with TRBD2. With V trimmed by 7 bases and J by 0 bases, 10 bases remained unmatched. CDR3 size: 19 residues. CDR3 sequence reads: CASIPTSGREGSNTGELFF. The CDR3 DNA sequence: TGTGCCAGCATCCCGACTAGCGGGAGGGAGGGATCGAACACCGGGGAGCTGTTTTTT.

The table lists this clonotype with a few counts. This chain joins TRBV12-3 or TRBV12-4 and TRBJ1-1, with D tentatively TRBD1 (5 bases). Trimming pared 8 bases from V and 10 bases from J, leaving 14 bases between. The CDR3 is 11 residues long. The CDR3 is CASGAPRGAFF. As DNA, the CDR3 is TGTGCCAGCGGGGCACCTAGGGGAGCTTTCTTT.

The genes are TRBV30 and TRBJ2-5; 11 bases map to TRBD1. Germline CDR1 reads GTSNPN; CDR2 reads SVGIG (reference sequence). The CDR3 contains 17 residues. V lost 0 bases to trimming and J lost 4 bases; unmatched junction nucleotides: 10. This chain's CDR3 is CAWSVFGQGASGETQYF. The CDR3 region has the DNA TGTGCCTGGAGTGTATTCGGACAGGGGGCTAGTGGAGAGACCCAGTACTTC. Drawing the rest from reference TRBV30 and TRBJ2-5, the complete variable domain is SQTIHQWPATLVQPVGSPLSLECTVEGTSNPNLYWYRQAAGRGLQLLFYSVGIGQISSEVPQNLSASRPQDRQFILSSKKLLLSDSGFYLCAWSVFGQGASGETQYFGPGTRLLVL.

The gene calls are TRBV2 and TRBJ2-1; 7 nucleotides match TRBD2. The germline V gene encodes CDR1 SNHLY and CDR2 FYNNEI. The CDR3 runs to 15 residues. The V and J ends lost 9 bases and 5 bases, in that order; junction bases with no gene match: 13. The CDR3 region has the DNA TGTGCCAGAAAATGGAGGGAGGGCGAGAACAATGAGCAGTTCTTC. Translated, it gives CARKWREGENNEQFF.

The V and J genes are TRBV7-6 and TRBJ2-2; 9 positions agree with TRBD2. The germline V gene has CDR1 SGHVS and CDR2 FNYEAQ. Unmatched junction bases numbered 9, after V lost 7 bases and J lost 3 bases. The CDR3 has 16 amino acids. The CDR3 reads CASTPRGGGDTGELFF. For the CDR3, the DNA is TGTGCCAGCACCCCCCGCGGGGGGGGGGACACCGGGGAGCTGTTTTTT. Full variable domain (rest looked up from reference TRBV7-6 and TRBJ2-2): GAGVSQSPRYKVTKRGQDVALRCDPISGHVSLYWYRQALGQGPEFLTYFNYEAQQDKSGLPNDRFSAERPEGSISTLTIQRTEQRDSAMYRCASTPRGGGDTGELFFGEGSRLTVL.

This rearrangement joins TRBV7-6 to TRBJ1-1; a possible D gene is TRBD1 (5 bases). CDR1 and CDR2 from the germline V gene are SGHVS and FNYEAQ. V was pared by 5 bases and J by 3 bases, with 19 bases between. This CDR3 is 16 amino acids long. CDR3 nucleotides: TGTGCCAGCAGCACCGACAGAAACCTACCTGACACTGAAGCTTTCTTT. Protein: CASSTDRNLPDTEAFF.

The rearrangement uses TRBV12-3 or TRBV12-4 and TRBJ2-2; tentatively, D is TRBD2 (5 bases). The CDR3 length is 15 residues. V lost 4 bases to trimming and J lost 1 base, with 10 bases between them. The CDR3 DNA is TGTGCCAGCAGTTCCCTAGCACAGAACACCGGGGAGCTGTTTTTT. It yields the protein CASSSLAQNTGELFF.

The chain joins TRBV6-1 to TRBJ2-1, with 8 positions matching TRBD1. The V segment lost 3 bases and the J segment 8 bases; nucleotides outside the gene matches: 6. Germline lookup yields CDR1 MNHNS and CDR2 SASEGT. The CDR3 consists of 14 residues. Here the CDR3 DNA reads TGTGCCAGCAGTGACAGGGGGCGCGGAGATGAGCAGTTCTTC. The encoded protein is CASSDRGRGDEQFF.

This clonotype was seen more than once but under ten times. The chain is built from TRBV6-1 and TRBJ1-1; D possibly corresponds to TRBD1 (6 bases). Trimming pared 2 bases from V and 1 base from J, leaving 11 bases between. The CDR3 contains 15 residues. Germline V gene sequence: CDR1 MNHNS, CDR2 SASEGT. The CDR3 DNA is TGTGCCAGCAGTGAAAGGTGGACAGCGAACACTGAAGCTTTCTTT. Translating gives CASSERWTANTEAFF.

This clonotype has a handful of counts. V and J are TRBV9 and TRBJ1-1; 8 positions agree with TRBD1. Germline V gives CDR1 SGDLS, CDR2 YYNGEE. The CDR3 runs 15 residues. V lost 5 bases to trimming and J lost 0 bases; unmatched junction nucleotides: 6. CDR3 loop: CASSSGGRVNTEAFF. CDR3 nucleotides: TGTGCCAGCAGTTCAGGGGGCAGGGTGAACACTGAAGCTTTCTTT.

The chain combines TRBV6-5 with TRBJ2-2, with 9 nucleotides matching TRBD1. Looked up from germline, CDR1 is MNHEY and CDR2 is SVGAGI. This CDR3 is built from 14 residues. The V segment lost 4 bases and the J segment 7 bases; nucleotides outside the gene matches: 4. CDR3 coding DNA: TGTGCCAGCAGTTGGGACAGGGCTGACGGGGAGCTGTTTTTT. Translating gives CASSWDRADGELFF.

This clonotype was seen a few times. This chain links TRBV28 with TRBJ2-7, with D uncertain. V lost 6 bases and J lost 6, with 15 bases in between. The CDR3 runs 13 residues. Germline V gene lookup returns CDR1 MDHEN and CDR2 SYDVKM. For the CDR3, the DNA is TGTGCCAGCAGCAATGACCACCCCCCCGAGCAGTACTTC. Translating it yields CASSNDHPPEQYF.

CDR3 amino acids: CASSFGRGNQPQHF. The CDR3 region has the DNA TGTGCCAGCAGCTTCGGACGGGGAAATCAGCCCCAGCATTTT. The rearrangement joins TRBV7-2 to TRBJ1-5; no clear D gene. V lost 3 bases and J lost 4, with 10 bases in between. The CDR3 length is 14 residues. Per the germline V gene, CDR1 is SGHTA and CDR2 is FQGNSA.

The J gene is TRBJ2-3, the V gene TRBV20-1, with D perhaps matching TRBD1 (7 bases). V lost 3 bases, J lost 2 bases, and 18 bases lay in between. Germline CDR1 DFQATT, CDR2 SNEGSKA (reference sequence). This CDR3 is 16 amino acids long. CDR3 DNA sequence: TGCAGTGCTAGCCGGGAGAGGGGGCTCCTCACAGATACGCAGTATTTT. Translating gives CSASRERGLLTDTQYF.

The chain is built from TRBV11-2 and TRBJ2-7, with D uncertain. The CDR3 is 13 residues long. The V and J ends lost 2 bases and 6 bases respectively, with 11 bases between them. Germline V lookup: CDR1 SGHAT, CDR2 FQNNGV. In nucleotides, the CDR3 is TGTGCCAGCAGCTTAAGCTCTACGGGCGAGCAGTACTTC. Translating gives CASSLSSTGEQYF. Drawing the rest from reference TRBV11-2 and TRBJ2-7, the complete variable domain is EAGVAQSPRYKIIEKRQSVAFWCNPISGHATLYWYQQILGQGPKLLIQFQNNGVVDDSQLPKDRFSAERLKGVDSTLKIQPAKLEDSAVYLCASSLSSTGEQYFGPGTRLTVT.

This clonotype was recorded at least ten times. V usage is TRBV6-1 and J usage is TRBJ2-7; D might be TRBD2 (5 bases). From germline, CDR1 is MNHNS and CDR2 SASEGT. The CDR3 length is 14 residues. V lost 10 bases and J 0 bases, leaving 16 bases between the germline ends. In DNA, the CDR3 is TGTGCCAAGCCAGCGGCCTTACTCTCCTACGAGCAGTACTTC. This gives the protein CAKPAALLSYEQYF.

The chain carries TRBV7-9 and TRBJ2-7; D is ambiguous. CDR3 length: 15 amino acids. V was clipped by 5 bases and J by 3 bases, with 17 bases between them. Germline loops: CDR1 SEHNR, CDR2 FQNEAQ (reference sequence). For the CDR3, the DNA is TGTGCCAGCAGCCCCGAGGACCGGCTGTTCTACGAGCAGTACTTC. Its protein is CASSPEDRLFYEQYF.

This clonotype was picked up many times. The chain joins TRBV11-3 to TRBJ2-3, with 7 bases matching TRBD2. Germline values: CDR1 SGHNT, CDR2 YENEEA. This CDR3 has 15 amino acids. V shed 1 base, J shed 3 bases, and the junction held 4 bases outside the gene matches. The DNA of the CDR3 is TGTGCCAGCAGCTTAGTTGCGGGAGCGACAGATACGCAGTATTTT. Protein: CASSLVAGATDTQYF.

The chain carries TRBV4-2 and TRBJ1-4; perhaps TRBD1 as D (6 bases). Per the germline V gene, CDR1 is LGHNA and CDR2 is YNFKEQ. This CDR3 has 16 residues. V was shortened by 1 base and J by 8 bases, with 17 bases between the two germline ends. Written as DNA, the CDR3 is TGTGCCAGCAGCCAAGGCCTACCCGGACAGCTGGAAAAACTGTTTTTT. Amino acid sequence: CASSQGLPGQLEKLFF.

This clonotype was picked up a small number of times. This chain uses TRBV10-3 with TRBJ2-2, with 13 bases matching TRBD2. Germline-derived CDR1 and CDR2 are ENHRY and SYGVKD. The CDR3 contains 15 residues. Trimming at V came to 6 bases and at J to 5 bases, leaving 3 bases not matched to a gene. The CDR3 coding sequence is TGTGCCATCAGGGGACTAGCGGGAAATACCGGGGAGCTGTTTTTT. Amino acids: CAIRGLAGNTGELFF.

This clonotype has just a few counts. The chain combines TRBV7-9 with TRBJ2-2, with D possibly being TRBD1 (5 bases). V lost 2 bases, J lost 8 bases, and 12 bases lay in between. This CDR3 is 14 amino acids long. The V gene's germline CDR1 is SEHNR and CDR2 FQNEAQ (reference sequence). CDR3 loop: CASSLTIRQGELFF. For the CDR3, the DNA is TGTGCCAGCAGCTTAACCATACGACAGGGGGAGCTGTTTTTT.

This clonotype was detected only a few times. The rearrangement joins TRBV12-3 or TRBV12-4 to TRBJ2-2; 7 bases align to TRBD2. Trimming removed 4 bases from V and 8 bases from J; junction bases left unmatched: 10. The CDR3 totals 15 residues. CDR3 sequence: CASSSPGGLSGELFF. As DNA, the CDR3 is TGTGCCAGCAGTTCCCCGGGGGGTTTGTCTGGGGAGCTGTTTTTT.

The chain couples TRBV28 to TRBJ2-7, with D perhaps TRBD2 (6 bases). Germline V gene data show CDR1 as MDHEN and CDR2 as SYDVKM. Trimming cost V 2 bases and J 5 bases, with 22 bases left between them. The CDR3 runs to 17 residues. Here the CDR3 reads CASSLNPGPGRTDEQYF. CDR3 nucleotides: TGTGCCAGCAGTTTAAATCCCGGACCGGGGAGGACGGACGAGCAGTACTTC.

This clonotype was recorded many times. The rearrangement uses TRBV27 and TRBJ2-7; D gene unclear. Trimming left V 0 bases short and J 5 bases short, with 14 bases between. The CDR3 runs 15 residues. Germline V gene lookup returns CDR1 MNHEY and CDR2 SMNVEV (reference sequence). CDR3 sequence (DNA): TGTGCCAGCAGTTTATCAGAGGTCGGGCTCCACGAGCAGTACTTC. It encodes CASSLSEVGLHEQYF.

This clonotype was detected a few times. The chain has TRBV19 and TRBJ1-1; 9 nucleotides line up with TRBD1. The CDR3 has 12 residues. Trimming cost V 10 bases and J 7 bases; bases outside gene matches: 7. Germline CDR1 reads LNHDA; CDR2 reads SQIVND (reference sequence). The CDR3 protein is CATGQGQVEAFF. The CDR3 DNA reads TGTGCCACCGGACAGGGGCAGGTTGAAGCTTTCTTT. Variable domain in full (rest from reference TRBV19 and TRBJ1-1): DGGITQSPKYLFRKEGQNVTLSCEQNLNHDAMYWYRQDPGQGLRLIYYSQIVNDFQKGDIAEGYSVSREKKESFPLTVTSAQKNPTAFYLCATGQGQVEAFFGQGTRLTVV.

This clonotype showed up just a few times. The rearrangement joins TRBV7-8 to TRBJ2-3; perhaps TRBD2 as D (6 bases). V was cut by 7 bases and J by 2 bases, with 10 bases left in between. CDR1 is SGHVS and CDR2 is FQNEAQ in the germline V gene. The CDR3 runs to 13 residues. CDR3 coding DNA: TGTGCCAGCATGGGAGGTTACACAGATACGCAGTATTTT. Translation gives CASMGGYTDTQYF.

This clonotype was counted only a few times. The chain couples TRBV27 to TRBJ1-1, with 7 bases identical to TRBD1. CDR3 length: 14 amino acids. Germline-derived CDR1 and CDR2 are MNHEY and SMNVEV (reference sequence). V gave up 5 bases and J gave up 4 bases; unmatched junction bases: 7. CDR3 amino acids: CASSLDRVGTEAFF. In DNA, the CDR3 is TGTGCCAGCAGTCTCGACAGGGTGGGCACTGAAGCTTTCTTT.